Below are 12 T cell receptor beta chains sequenced from a single sample in a study of CD8 T cells in ankylosing spondylitis. These receptors' targets are unknown. Findings and limits, study-wide: There was a TCR beta motif, made of fewer than 10 highly homologous variants, that appeared characteristic of ankylosing spondylitis blood.

TCRdb independently ran MiXCR on the 5' RACE reads; one entry per CDR3 protein. The sample carries 470,000 or so distinct CDR3 sequences, 20% to 30% recorded once. Material for sequencing was blood, either unsorted or a sorted T cell fraction (not recorded which). The receptors come from a male donor with ankylosing spondylitis.

This clonotype was seen only once. The V call is TRBV7-2, the J call TRBJ1-3; a weak D match, TRBD1 (5 bases). Germline CDR1 and CDR2: SGHTA and FQGNSA. The CDR3 totals 15 residues. V was shortened by 2 bases and J by 4 bases, with 12 bases between the two germline ends. The CDR3 region is CASSLKWGGGNTIYF. DNA for the CDR3: TGTGCCAGCAGCTTAAAATGGGGGGGAGGAAACACCATATATTTT.

This clonotype was seen a few times. The CDR3: CASGTNRGRLGKLFF. The CDR3 DNA sequence: TGTGCCAGCGGGACAAATCGGGGCCGGCTAGGAAAACTGTTTTTT. J is TRBJ1-4 and V is TRBV12-3 or TRBV12-4, with a weak D call TRBD1 (6 bases). The CDR3 has 15 residues. V was trimmed by 8 bases and J by 10 bases, leaving 23 bases between them.

The gene calls are TRBV20-1 and TRBJ2-1, with 7 bases lining up with TRBD2. V gave up 5 bases and J gave up 9 bases; unmatched junction bases: 10. The CDR3 has 13 residues. CDR1 and CDR2 from the germline V gene are DFQATT and SNEGSKA (reference sequence). The CDR3 DNA sequence: TGCAGTGCTCAATCCGGGACTACGAGTGAGCAGTTCTTC. Its translation: CSAQSGTTSEQFF.

This clonotype was recorded many times. The chain joins TRBV7-9 to TRBJ2-1, with 9 positions matching TRBD2. The CDR3 runs 16 residues. Germline CDR1 SEHNR, CDR2 FQNEAQ (reference sequence). V trimming: 0 bases; J trimming: 7 bases; junction bases outside the gene matches: 7. Here the CDR3 DNA reads TGTGCCAGCAGCTTAGCGCTGCGGGAGGGCCGGAATGAGCAGTTCTTC. It codes for CASSLALREGRNEQFF. Variable domain in full (rest from reference TRBV7-9 and TRBJ2-1): DTGVSQNPRHKITKRGQNVTFRCDPISEHNRLYWYRQTLGQGPEFLTYFQNEAQLEKSRLLSDRFSAERPKGSFSTLEIQRTEQGDSAMYLCASSLALREGRNEQFFGPGTRLTVL.

This clonotype was observed a few times. The chain has TRBV3-1 and TRBJ2-5, with a weak D call TRBD1 (5 bases). Germline assignment: CDR1 LGHDT and CDR2 YNNKEL (reference sequence). Trimming left V 8 bases short and J 0 bases short, with 7 bases between. The CDR3 runs to 12 residues. CDR3: CASGADQETQYF. The CDR3 DNA follows: TGTGCCAGCGGGGCGGACCAAGAGACCCAGTACTTC.

This clonotype was observed at least ten times. This chain joins TRBV7-6 and TRBJ1-6; 7 nucleotides match TRBD1. Trimming cost V 2 bases and J 10 bases; bases outside gene matches: 5. CDR1 is SGHVS, CDR2 FNYEAQ, per germline. The CDR3 length is 14 residues. CDR3 nucleotide sequence: TGTGCCAGCAGCTTAAACAGGGGTGGATCACCCCTCCACTTT. This sequence encodes CASSLNRGGSPLHF.

A few counts support this clonotype. The chain links TRBV7-8 to TRBJ2-4; 8 nucleotides agree with TRBD1. The CDR3 runs 15 residues. V lost 3 bases and J lost 6; bases outside the gene matches: 7. Germline CDR1 and CDR2: SGHVS and FQNEAQ. Here the CDR3 reads CASSFQAGGINIQYF. For the CDR3, the DNA is TGTGCCAGCAGCTTCCAGGCAGGGGGCATAAACATTCAGTACTTC.

This chain joins TRBV5-1 and TRBJ1-2; 7 nucleotides align to TRBD1. Germline trimming cut 9 bases from V and 3 bases from J; bases unmatched to any gene: 8. Germline CDR1 and CDR2: SGHRS and YFSETQ. The CDR3 has 13 amino acids. The CDR3 here is CATGPGQHYGYTF. CDR3 DNA sequence: TGCGCCACCGGACCGGGACAGCACTATGGCTACACCTTC.

This clonotype was detected only a few times. The gene calls are TRBV5-5 and TRBJ2-1, with a weak D call TRBD1 (6 bases). The CDR3 runs 15 residues. Trimming cost V 3 bases and J 9 bases, with 19 bases left between them. The germline gives CDR1 SGHKS, CDR2 YYEKEE (reference sequence). CDR3 region: CASSSLSQGLSEQFF. The CDR3 DNA follows: TGTGCCAGCAGCTCCCTGTCCCAGGGGTTAAGTGAGCAGTTCTTC.

This clonotype was found a few times. This rearrangement joins TRBV19 to TRBJ2-1; no clear D. Germline assignment: CDR1 LNHDA and CDR2 SQIVND (reference sequence). The V end was cut by 8 bases, the J end by 1 base, with 15 bases between. The CDR3 length is 15 residues. For the CDR3, the DNA is TGTGCCAGTGGTCCGACCGTAGAATCCTACAATGAGCAGTTCTTC. The encoded protein is CASGPTVESYNEQFF.

The chain combines TRBV11-2 with TRBJ2-7, with D tentatively TRBD1 or TRBD2 (5 bases each). The CDR3 spans 13 residues. Trimming removed 6 bases at V and 2 bases at J, with 11 bases between. CDR1 is SGHAT, CDR2 FQNNGV, per germline. CDR3 DNA sequence: TGTGCCAGCAGTGAGGGACCAGCCTACGAGCAGTACTTC. Translating it yields CASSEGPAYEQYF.

This clonotype was seen more than once but under ten times. The chain joins TRBV7-8 to TRBJ2-2; TRBD2 agrees at 7 bases. Germline loops: CDR1 SGHVS, CDR2 FQNEAQ. CDR3 length equals 16 residues. Trimming at V came to 1 base and at J to 7 bases, leaving 9 bases not matched to a gene. The CDR3 loop reads CASSLGGSGLNGELFF. Written as DNA, the CDR3 is TGTGCCAGCAGCTTAGGCGGGAGTGGACTTAACGGGGAGCTGTTTTTT.